Listed here are 20 T cell receptor beta chains from one sample, sequenced in a study of CD8+ T cells in alopecia areata. Treatment of the sample: oral pan-JAK inhibitor, 5-10 mg twice daily. Sequencing templates came from extracted RNA that was reverse transcribed into cDNA. Libraries were prepared by immunoSEQ multiplex PCR; TCRdb keeps only in-frame clonotypes and omits some of them. The table has under 150,000 clones, less than 70% seen once. The input for sequencing was CD4+ T cells sorted from blood, taken at week 24, from a patient treated with tofacitinib. These receptors were taken from a human donor with alopecia areata.

This clone was observed once. This chain links TRBV2 with TRBJ1-2; D might be TRBD1 (6 bases). CDR1 SNHLY and CDR2 FYNNEI come from the germline V gene. Trimming stripped 5 bases from V and 2 bases from J, with 12 bases between. The CDR3 extends over 14 amino acids. In DNA form, the CDR3 reads TGTGCCAGCAGTCCAATAGGGGGAAACTATGGCTACACCTTC. This sequence encodes CASSPIGGNYGYTF.

The rearrangement joins TRBV9 to TRBJ1-6; the D gene is possibly TRBD1 (5 bases). Germline CDR1 is SGDLS and CDR2 is YYNGEE. The V end lost 4 bases, the J end lost 10 bases, and 12 bases lay between the germline ends. The CDR3 has 13 residues. The CDR3 sequence: CASSTGDRSPLHF. CDR3 DNA sequence: TGTGCCAGCAGCACAGGCGATAGGTCACCCCTCCACTTT.

The chain is built from TRBV30 and TRBJ1-2, with a possible D match to TRBD1 (5 bases). V lost 2 bases and J lost 8, with 18 bases in between. The germline V gene encodes CDR1 GTSNPN and CDR2 SVGIG (reference sequence). The CDR3 totals 14 residues. The CDR3 sequence is CAWSTQGPLGGYTF. The CDR3 DNA reads TGTGCCTGGAGTACCCAGGGCCCGTTGGGCGGCTACACCTTC.

The chain recombines TRBV20-1 with TRBJ2-5, with D perhaps TRBD2 (5 bases). Germline loops: CDR1 DFQATT, CDR2 SNEGSKA (reference sequence). The ends were cut back, 3 bases at V and 7 bases at J, with 9 bases in the middle. The CDR3 totals 11 residues. This chain's CDR3 is CSAREAPTQYF. CDR3 bases: TGCAGTGCTAGGGAGGCCCCGACCCAGTACTTC.

The chain joins TRBV5-1 to TRBJ2-3; D possibly corresponds to TRBD2 (6 bases). Trimming took 4 bases from V and 2 from J, leaving 11 bases between them. Germline V CDR1 and CDR2: SGHRS, YFSETQ. This CDR3 is built from 14 residues. CDR3: CASSKTSATDTQYF. The DNA for the CDR3 is TGCGCCAGCAGCAAGACTAGTGCCACAGATACGCAGTATTTT.

J is TRBJ2-5 and V is TRBV4-1, with D possibly being TRBD1 (6 bases). The CDR3 is 15 residues long. Deletions cut 2 bases from V and 5 bases from J, with 15 bases between. Germline CDR1 and CDR2: MGHRA and YSYEKL. CDR3 amino acids: CASSQQEGVLETQYF. For the CDR3, the DNA is TGCGCCAGCAGCCAACAAGAGGGGGTTTTGGAGACCCAGTACTTC.

The rearrangement joins TRBV29-1 to TRBJ2-7; TRBD1 agrees at 8 bases. CDR1 and CDR2 from the germline V gene are SQVTM and ANQGSEA. The CDR3 extends over 14 amino acids. V lost 7 bases and J lost 5; bases outside the gene matches: 13. CDR3 amino acids: CSAKQRDRTNEQYF. CDR3 nucleotide sequence: TGCAGCGCAAAACAAAGGGACAGGACTAACGAGCAGTACTTC.

The chain couples TRBV10-3 to TRBJ2-4; D is possibly TRBD2 (6 bases). CDR1 and CDR2 (germline): ENHRY, SYGVKD. This CDR3 spans 15 amino acids. Trimming left V 5 bases short and J 0 bases short, with 11 bases between. CDR3 DNA: TGTGCCATCAGTCCCGGGGGTTTAGCCAAAAACATTCAGTACTTC. Translating it yields CAISPGGLAKNIQYF.

In the case of this clone: This sample includes further DNA sequences coding for the same CDR3. The rearrangement links TRBV7-9 to TRBJ1-2, with D possibly being TRBD1 (6 bases). CDR1 and CDR2 (germline): SEHNR, FQNEAQ (reference sequence). V was trimmed by 3 bases and J by 2 bases, leaving 7 bases between them. The CDR3 spans 13 residues. This CDR3 is CASSFGQNYGYTF. The DNA for the CDR3 is TGTGCCAGCAGCTTCGGACAGAACTATGGCTACACCTTC.

The chain's CDR3 is CASSVSWQIQETQYF. The CDR3 DNA is TGTGCCAGCAGCGTTTCCTGGCAGATCCAAGAGACCCAGTACTTC. The V gene is TRBV9, the J gene TRBJ2-5; the D is unclear. With 2 bases removed from V and 1 base from J, the gap between germline ends came to 12 bases. Germline V gene data show CDR1 as SGDLS and CDR2 as YYNGEE. The CDR3 extends over 15 amino acids.

This clone showed up just once. CDR3 sequence reads: CASIRDTGPPTTF. The CDR3 nucleotides are TGTGCCAGCATCCGGGACACAGGCCCACCCACCACCTTC. The rearrangement uses TRBV2 and TRBJ1-2; possible D gene TRBD1, 6 bases. V lost 7 bases, J lost 13 bases, and 22 bases lay in between. The germline CDR1 and CDR2 sequences are SNHLY and FYNNEI. CDR3 length: 13 amino acids. The whole variable domain, remainder taken from reference TRBV2 and TRBJ1-2, is EPEVTQTPSHQVTQMGQEVILRCVPISNHLYFYWYRQILGQKVEFLVSFYNNEISEKSEIFDDQFSVERPDGSNFTLKIRSTKLEDSAMYFCASIRDTGPPTTFGSGTRLTVV.

The chain uses TRBV5-6 and TRBJ1-2, with TRBD1 matching 7 bases. CDR1 is SGHDT and CDR2 is YYEEEE in the germline V gene. The CDR3 contains 16 residues. The ends lost 3 bases at V and 8 bases at J; junction bases unmatched: 16. In DNA form, the CDR3 reads TGTGCCAGCAGCTCCGACAGGGACTCTCCTATTTGGGGCTACACCTTC. This sequence encodes CASSSDRDSPIWGYTF.

This chain connects TRBV6-5 to TRBJ1-2, with D tentatively TRBD1 (5 bases). Germline lookup yields CDR1 MNHEY and CDR2 SVGAGI. The CDR3 consists of 13 residues. V dropped 2 bases and J dropped 1 base, with 5 bases sitting between them. The CDR3: CASSYDSNYGYTF. For the CDR3, the DNA is TGTGCCAGCAGTTACGACAGTAACTATGGCTACACCTTC.

This clone has more than one count but fewer than ten. The chain has TRBV29-1 and TRBJ2-1; a weak D match, TRBD2 (6 bases). This CDR3 region has 14 residues. Trimming removed 6 bases at V and 0 bases at J, with 12 bases between. CDR1 SQVTM and CDR2 ANQGSEA come from the germline V gene. CDR3 in amino acids: CSVARRGSYNEQFF. CDR3 nucleotide sequence: TGCAGCGTCGCCCGGCGGGGCTCCTACAATGAGCAGTTCTTC.

DNA of the CDR3: TGCGCCAGCGACAGCGGGGGGAGCTCTGGGGCCAACGTCCTGACTTTC. This sequence encodes CASDSGGSSGANVLTF. The chain has TRBV5-1 and TRBJ2-6, with 9 positions matching TRBD2. This CDR3 is 16 amino acids long. The V gene's germline CDR1 is SGHRS and CDR2 YFSETQ. The junction had 5 bases not matched to a gene; V was cut back by 7 bases and J by 0 bases. The full variable domain, with the rest looked up from reference TRBV5-1 and TRBJ2-6, is KAGVTQTPRYLIKTRGQQVTLSCSPISGHRSVSWYQQTPGQGLQFLFEYFSETQRNKGNFPGRFSGRQFSNSRSEMNVSTLELGDSALYLCASDSGGSSGANVLTFGAGSRLTVL.

The chain employs TRBV29-1 and TRBJ2-3; 7 positions agree with TRBD1. The V and J ends lost 4 bases and 3 bases, in that order; junction bases with no gene match: 16. Per the germline V gene, CDR1 is SQVTM and CDR2 is ANQGSEA. CDR3 length: 17 amino acids. This CDR3 is CSVGLDRARMGTDTQYF. Written as DNA, the CDR3 is TGCAGCGTTGGCCTCGACAGGGCTCGGATGGGGACAGATACGCAGTATTTT.

This chain joins TRBV29-1 and TRBJ1-2; D gene unclear. This CDR3 has 11 residues. Germline values: CDR1 SQVTM, CDR2 ANQGSEA. V lost 4 bases and J 7 bases, leaving 10 bases between the germline ends. CDR3 region: CSVVRATGYTF. The DNA for the CDR3 is TGCAGCGTTGTCAGAGCCACTGGCTACACCTTC.

The chain couples TRBV7-2 to TRBJ2-1; 12 bases fit TRBD2. Unmatched junction bases numbered 5, after V lost 5 bases and J lost 9 bases. CDR3 size: 14 residues. Germline lookup yields CDR1 SGHTA and CDR2 FQGNSA. This chain's CDR3 is CASSPSGGAVEQFF. The CDR3 bases are TGTGCCAGCAGCCCTAGCGGGGGGGCAGTTGAGCAGTTCTTC.

This sequence joins TRBV29-1 and TRBJ1-1; D remains unclear. CDR1 is SQVTM, CDR2 ANQGSEA, per germline. V was clipped by 7 bases and J by 5 bases, with 20 bases between them. The CDR3 extends over 14 amino acids. The CDR3 DNA reads TGCAGCGGAGGCAACGGGGTTCTGATGACTGAAGCTTTCTTT. Its protein is CSGGNGVLMTEAFF.

This rearrangement joins TRBV29-1 to TRBJ2-5, with TRBD2 matching 7 bases. Trimming removed 8 bases from V and 7 bases from J; junction bases left unmatched: 13. This CDR3 comprises 13 residues. The germline V gene encodes CDR1 SQVTM and CDR2 ANQGSEA. CDR3 amino acids: CSPKIGPGGTQYF. DNA of the CDR3: TGCAGCCCGAAGATCGGCCCGGGGGGGACCCAGTACTTC.